This TCR beta chain was profiled in a study of T cells after yellow fever vaccination. Study results and caveats: Clones from primary vaccination mostly reappeared after the booster (roughly 95% CD4, roughly 87% CD8).

TCRdb fed the 5' RACE reads into MiXCR, producing one record per CDR3 protein. The sample lists 450,000 to 550,000 distinct CDR3 sequences; 21% were seen once. The V gene's germline CDR1 is MNHNS and CDR2 SASEGT. The CDR3 contains 13 residues. Germline trimming cut 5 bases from V and 4 bases from J; bases unmatched to any gene: 4. Worth noting for this clonotype: Its specificity is unknown.

V gene TRBV6-1 combines with J gene TRBJ1-2; 7 bases agree with TRBD1. The material was PBMCs, obtained roughly 20 days after the first yellow fever vaccination. This clonotype was obtained from a man younger than 30 who received the YFV17D yellow fever vaccine. CDR3 coding DNA: TGTGCCAGCAGTCCAGGGGGAGTCTATGGCTACACCTTC. It translates to CASSPGGVYGYTF.